This T cell receptor beta chain was recorded in a study of cytotoxic CD8 clonotypes in ibrutinib-treated CLL. Study-level points and caveats: Contraction or stability on treatment was seen for public clonotypes, which were uncommon.

Libraries were prepared by immunoSEQ multiplex PCR; TCRdb keeps only in-frame clonotypes and omits some of them. Among some 200,000 clones listed, just under 80% were seen once. As regards this clone: Its antigen is not identified.

Germline loops: CDR1 MGHRA, CDR2 YSYEKL. Trimming at V came to 4 bases and at J to 5 bases, leaving 8 bases not matched to a gene. The CDR3 has 15 amino acids. This sequence joins TRBV4-1 and TRBJ1-2, with 9 nucleotides matching TRBD1. Material: PBMCs, obtained after 12 months of ibrutinib treatment. The receptor's source is a human donor with chronic lymphocytic leukemia. This chain's CDR3 is CASSPTGGASYGYTF. In DNA form, the CDR3 reads TGCGCCAGCAGCCCTACAGGGGGCGCTTCTTATGGCTACACCTTC.